The 8 T cell receptor beta chains given below trace back to one sample, sequenced in a study of CD8+CD57+ T cells in acquired aplastic anemia. Genomic DNA provided the template from which TCR beta VDJ and CDR3 profiles were obtained. TCRdb processed the reads anew with MiXCR; each CDR3 protein has one entry. The sample carries under 500,000 distinct CDR3 sequences, under 40% recorded once. Only patients with CD8+CD57+ cell expansion on flow cytometry were chosen for sequencing. What was sequenced was sorted CD4+, CD8+, or CD8+CD57+ T cells (not recorded which) from PBMCs. The receptor set was obtained from a human donor with aplastic anemia.

The rearrangement uses TRBV19 and TRBJ1-1; 9 nucleotides agree with TRBD1. V was pared by 5 bases and J by 1 base, with 8 bases of the junction left unmatched. The length of the CDR3 is 16 residues. Germline lookup yields CDR1 LNHDA and CDR2 SQIVND (reference sequence). The CDR3 DNA reads as TGTGCCAGTAGTTTGGGACAGGGAGGGCGGAACACTGAAGCTTTCTTT. This gives the protein CASSLGQGGRNTEAFF.

This clonotype has at least ten counts. This rearrangement joins TRBV2 to TRBJ2-7; perhaps TRBD1 as D (5 bases). Germline-derived CDR1 and CDR2 are SNHLY and FYNNEI. The CDR3 covers 12 residues. The V end was cut by 6 bases, the J end by 7 bases, with 13 bases between. The CDR3: CASSGDSREQYF. DNA of the CDR3: TGTGCCAGCAGCGGAGACAGCCGGGAGCAGTACTTC.

Only a few counts were recorded for this clonotype. The chain recombines TRBV7-3 with TRBJ2-1, with 8 bases lining up with TRBD2. CDR3 length: 13 residues. CDR1 is SGHTA and CDR2 is FQGTGA in the germline V gene. J gave up 9 bases and V 1 base, and 2 bases lay outside the gene matches. CDR3 sequence reads: CASSLRLAGEQFF. For the CDR3, the DNA is TGTGCCAGCAGCTTAAGGCTAGCGGGTGAGCAGTTCTTC.

The genes are TRBV5-5 and TRBJ1-5; D not resolved. The CDR3 runs to 16 residues. The germline CDR1 and CDR2 sequences are SGHKS and YYEKEE (reference sequence). Trimming took 0 bases from V and 0 from J, leaving 10 bases between them. CDR3 region: CASSLVVGPSNQPQHF. The CDR3 DNA follows: TGTGCCAGCAGCTTGGTGGTAGGCCCTAGCAATCAGCCCCAGCATTTT.

This chain connects TRBV7-2 to TRBJ2-7, with 7 bases lining up with TRBD1. J was trimmed by 1 base and V by 8 bases; bases with no gene match: 5. The CDR3 extends over 13 amino acids. CDR1 and CDR2 (germline): SGHTA, FQGNSA. The CDR3 region is CASFGTASYEQYF. The CDR3 DNA reads as TGTGCCAGCTTCGGGACAGCTTCCTACGAGCAGTACTTC.

This clonotype was seen ten or more times. This rearrangement joins TRBV11-2 to TRBJ1-6, with TRBD1 identical over 7 bases. Trimming took 2 bases from V and 5 from J; bases not matched to a gene: 3. From germline, CDR1 is SGHAT and CDR2 FQNNGV. CDR3 size: 15 residues. The CDR3 loop reads CASSLRQGNNSPLHF. The DNA of the CDR3 is TGTGCCAGCAGCTTAAGACAGGGAAATAATTCACCCCTCCACTTT.

Many counts were recorded for this clonotype. The CDR3 region has the DNA TGTGCCAGCAGCGCGGACAGGGTCTACGAGCAGTACTTC. Translation: CASSADRVYEQYF. The chain has TRBV12-3 or TRBV12-4 and TRBJ2-7, with 8 bases identical to TRBD1. Trimming took 6 bases from V and 3 from J; bases not matched to a gene: 4. The CDR3 has 13 amino acids.

The chain uses TRBV5-1 and TRBJ1-2; D possibly corresponds to TRBD1 (5 bases). This CDR3 is 15 amino acids long. V was pared by 4 bases and J by 6 bases, with 19 bases between. From germline, CDR1 is SGHRS and CDR2 YFSETQ. The CDR3 loop reads CASSLPPGGEDGYTF. The CDR3 nucleotides are TGCGCCAGCAGCCTCCCCCCTGGGGGGGAAGATGGCTACACCTTC.